The entry below gives a single TCR beta chain sequence along with its context. The entry originates in a study of blood T cell repertoires in COVID-19. Across the whole study: The United States, Italy and Spain provided the acute and convalescent COVID-19 samples. PBMCs, B-cell-depleted T cells, or T cells provided the cDNA or gDNA that made up the material.

V shed 6 bases and J shed 4 bases, with 10 bases lying between them. Germline V gene data show CDR1 as MNHNY and CDR2 as SVGAGI (reference sequence). CDR3 length: 13 amino acids. The table came from immunoSEQ multiplex PCR; TCRdb's copy has only in-frame clones and leaves some out. Found here are hundreds of thousands of clones, more than 85% of them singletons; the top ten hold about 1.2%. Sequences were obtained from peripheral blood. The chain couples TRBV6-6 to TRBJ2-1, with D hard to call. This TCR was sampled from a man in his 70s with acute or convalescent COVID-19. The CDR3, as DNA: TGTGCCAGCAGATCTTCCGAGTACAATGAGCAGTTCTTC. Translated: CASRSSEYNEQFF.